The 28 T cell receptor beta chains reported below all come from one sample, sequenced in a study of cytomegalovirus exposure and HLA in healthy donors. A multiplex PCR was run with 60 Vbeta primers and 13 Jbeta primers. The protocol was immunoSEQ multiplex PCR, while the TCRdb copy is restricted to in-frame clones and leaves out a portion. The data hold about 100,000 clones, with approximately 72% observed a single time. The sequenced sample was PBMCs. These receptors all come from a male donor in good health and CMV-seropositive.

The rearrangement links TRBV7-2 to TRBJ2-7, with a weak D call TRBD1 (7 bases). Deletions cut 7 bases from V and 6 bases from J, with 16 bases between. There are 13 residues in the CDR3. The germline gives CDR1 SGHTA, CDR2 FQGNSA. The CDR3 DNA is TGTGCCAGCACTGACAGGGAGGATGGCGAGCAGTACTTC. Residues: CASTDREDGEQYF.

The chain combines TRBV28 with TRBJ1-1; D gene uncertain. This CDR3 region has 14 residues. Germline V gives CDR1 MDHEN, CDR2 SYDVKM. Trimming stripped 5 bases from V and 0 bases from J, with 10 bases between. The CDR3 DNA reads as TGTGCCAGCAGTCCTTCTAGGATGAACACTGAAGCTTTCTTT. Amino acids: CASSPSRMNTEAFF.

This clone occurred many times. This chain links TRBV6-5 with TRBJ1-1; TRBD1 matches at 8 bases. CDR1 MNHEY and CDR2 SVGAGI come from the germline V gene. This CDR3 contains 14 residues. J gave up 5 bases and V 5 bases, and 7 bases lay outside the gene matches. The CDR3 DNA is TGTGCCAGCAGTAAGAGCAGGGGGCAGACTGAAGCTTTCTTT. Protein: CASSKSRGQTEAFF.

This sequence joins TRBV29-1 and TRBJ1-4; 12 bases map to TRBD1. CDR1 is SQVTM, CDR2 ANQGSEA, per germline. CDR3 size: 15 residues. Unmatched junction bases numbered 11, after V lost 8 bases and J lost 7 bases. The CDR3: CSPPRGQGACEKLFF. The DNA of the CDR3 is TGCAGCCCTCCTAGGGGACAGGGGGCTTGTGAAAAACTGTTTTTT.

CDR3 sequence reads: CSGGLAGLEQFF. The CDR3 DNA sequence: TGCAGCGGCGGCCTAGCGGGGCTTGAGCAGTTCTTC. This chain joins TRBV29-1 and TRBJ2-1; 9 bases are shared with TRBD2. The CDR3 spans 12 residues. With 7 bases clipped from V and 9 bases from J, the junction kept 7 bases outside the gene matches. CDR1 is SQVTM and CDR2 is ANQGSEA in the germline V gene.

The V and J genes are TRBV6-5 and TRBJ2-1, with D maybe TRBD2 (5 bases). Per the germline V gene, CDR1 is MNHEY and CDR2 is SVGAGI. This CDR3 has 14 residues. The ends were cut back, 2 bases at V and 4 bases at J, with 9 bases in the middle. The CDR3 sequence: CASSYGRVYNEQFF. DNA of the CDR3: TGTGCCAGCAGTTACGGGCGGGTATACAATGAGCAGTTCTTC.

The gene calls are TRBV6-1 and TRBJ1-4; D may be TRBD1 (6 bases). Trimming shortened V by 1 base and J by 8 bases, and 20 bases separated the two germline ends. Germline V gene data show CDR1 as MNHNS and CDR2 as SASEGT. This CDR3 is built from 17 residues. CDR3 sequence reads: CASSEGPHGGRWEKLFF. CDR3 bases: TGTGCCAGCAGTGAAGGACCCCACGGGGGGCGCTGGGAAAAACTGTTTTTT.

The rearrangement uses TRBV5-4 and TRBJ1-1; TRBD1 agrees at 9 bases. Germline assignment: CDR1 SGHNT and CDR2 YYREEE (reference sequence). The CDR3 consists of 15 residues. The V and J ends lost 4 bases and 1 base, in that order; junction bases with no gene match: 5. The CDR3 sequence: CASSIDRGKNTEAFF. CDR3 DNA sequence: TGTGCCAGCAGCATCGACAGGGGGAAGAACACTGAAGCTTTCTTT.

The CDR3 DNA is TGCAGCGTTGAAGAGGGACAGGGGGCGTTCGAGCAGTACTTC. It translates to CSVEEGQGAFEQYF. This chain links TRBV29-1 with TRBJ2-7; 12 bases map to TRBD1. The CDR3 spans 14 residues. V lost 0 bases and J lost 6; bases outside the gene matches: 3. CDR1 and CDR2 (germline): SQVTM, ANQGSEA.

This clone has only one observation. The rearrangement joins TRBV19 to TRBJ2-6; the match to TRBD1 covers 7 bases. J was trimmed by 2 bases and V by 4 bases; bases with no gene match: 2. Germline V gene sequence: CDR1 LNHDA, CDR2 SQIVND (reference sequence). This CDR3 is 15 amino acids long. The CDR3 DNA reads TGTGCCAGTAGTAGTGGGACAGCTGGGGCCAACGTCCTGACTTTC. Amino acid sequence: CASSSGTAGANVLTF.

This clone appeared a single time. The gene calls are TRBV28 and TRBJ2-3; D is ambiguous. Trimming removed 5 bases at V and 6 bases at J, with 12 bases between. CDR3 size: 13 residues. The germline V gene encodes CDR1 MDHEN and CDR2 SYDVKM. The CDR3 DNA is TGTGCCAGCAGTCAACTCGTCCCCGATACGCAGTATTTT. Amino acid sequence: CASSQLVPDTQYF.

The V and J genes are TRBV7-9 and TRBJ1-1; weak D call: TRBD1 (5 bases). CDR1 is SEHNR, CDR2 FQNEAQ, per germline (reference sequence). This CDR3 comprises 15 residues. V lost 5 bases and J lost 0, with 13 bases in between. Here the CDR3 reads CASSAGRIMNTEAFF. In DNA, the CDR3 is TGTGCCAGCAGCGCGGGACGGATAATGAACACTGAAGCTTTCTTT.

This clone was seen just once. Here the CDR3 reads CASSRDSRNTIYF. The CDR3 nucleotides are TGTGCCAGCAGCAGGGACAGCAGAAACACCATATATTTT. V and J are TRBV6-5 and TRBJ1-3; TRBD1 agrees at 7 bases. CDR1 is MNHEY and CDR2 is SVGAGI in the germline V gene. V lost 6 bases to trimming and J lost 5 bases; unmatched junction nucleotides: 4. This CDR3 contains 13 residues.

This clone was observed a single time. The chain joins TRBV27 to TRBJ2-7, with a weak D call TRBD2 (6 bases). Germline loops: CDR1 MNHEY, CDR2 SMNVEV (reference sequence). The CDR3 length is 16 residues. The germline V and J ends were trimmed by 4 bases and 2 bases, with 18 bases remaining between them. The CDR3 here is CASSSRSVGGPYEQYF. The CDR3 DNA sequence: TGTGCCAGCAGTTCGAGGAGTGTGGGGGGTCCCTACGAGCAGTACTTC.

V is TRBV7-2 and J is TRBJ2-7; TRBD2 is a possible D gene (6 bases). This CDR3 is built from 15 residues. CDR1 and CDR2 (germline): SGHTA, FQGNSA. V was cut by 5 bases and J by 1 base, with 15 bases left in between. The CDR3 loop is CASSLDGGNSYEQYF. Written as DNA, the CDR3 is TGTGCCAGCAGCCTGGACGGGGGAAATTCCTACGAGCAGTACTTC.

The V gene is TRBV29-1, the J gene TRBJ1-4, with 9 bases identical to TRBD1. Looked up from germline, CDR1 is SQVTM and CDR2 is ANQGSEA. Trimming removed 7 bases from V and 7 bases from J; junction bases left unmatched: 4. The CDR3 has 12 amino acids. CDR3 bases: TGCAGCGCTGGGACAGGGTCTGAAAAACTGTTTTTT. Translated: CSAGTGSEKLFF.

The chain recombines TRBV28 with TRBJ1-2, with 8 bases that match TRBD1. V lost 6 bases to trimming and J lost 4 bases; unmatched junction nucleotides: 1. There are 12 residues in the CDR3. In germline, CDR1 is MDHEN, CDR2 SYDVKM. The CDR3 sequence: CASRQGVYGYTF. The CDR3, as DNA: TGTGCCAGCAGACAGGGGGTCTATGGCTACACCTTC.

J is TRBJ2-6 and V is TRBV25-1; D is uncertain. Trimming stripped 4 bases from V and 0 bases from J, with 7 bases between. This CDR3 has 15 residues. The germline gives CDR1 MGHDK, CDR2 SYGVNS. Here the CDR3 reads CASSAASSGANVLTF. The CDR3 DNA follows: TGTGCCAGCAGTGCCGCTAGCTCTGGGGCCAACGTCCTGACTTTC.

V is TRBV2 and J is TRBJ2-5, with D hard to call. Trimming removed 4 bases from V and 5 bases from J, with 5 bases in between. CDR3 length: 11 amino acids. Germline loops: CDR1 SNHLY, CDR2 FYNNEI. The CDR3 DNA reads TGTGCCAGCAGTGCCGGGGAGACCCAGTACTTC. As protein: CASSAGETQYF.

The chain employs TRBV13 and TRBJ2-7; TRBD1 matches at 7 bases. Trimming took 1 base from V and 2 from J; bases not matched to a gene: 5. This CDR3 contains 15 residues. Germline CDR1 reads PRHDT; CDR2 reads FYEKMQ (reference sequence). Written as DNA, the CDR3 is TGTGCCAGCAGCTTAGTAGGGGGCCCAACCTACGAGCAGTACTTC. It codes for CASSLVGGPTYEQYF.

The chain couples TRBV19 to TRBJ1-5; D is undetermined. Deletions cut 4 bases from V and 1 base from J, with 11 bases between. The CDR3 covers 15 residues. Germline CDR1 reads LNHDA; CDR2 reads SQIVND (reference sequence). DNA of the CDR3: TGTGCCAGTAGTACCTCGGGGATGAGCAATCAGCCCCAGCATTTT. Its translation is CASSTSGMSNQPQHF.

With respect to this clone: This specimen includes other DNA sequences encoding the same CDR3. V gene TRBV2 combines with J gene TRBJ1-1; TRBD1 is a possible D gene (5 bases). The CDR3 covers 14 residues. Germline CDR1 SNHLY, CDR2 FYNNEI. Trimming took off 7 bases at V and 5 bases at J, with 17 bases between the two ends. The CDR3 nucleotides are TGTGCCAGCACCTTCGGGACGGGGGTGACTGAAGCTTTCTTT. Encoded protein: CASTFGTGVTEAFF.

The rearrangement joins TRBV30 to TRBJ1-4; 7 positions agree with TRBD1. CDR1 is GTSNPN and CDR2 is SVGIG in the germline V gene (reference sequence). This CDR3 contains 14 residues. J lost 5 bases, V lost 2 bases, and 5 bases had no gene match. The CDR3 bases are TGTGCCTGGAGTTTGGGACAGTACAATGAAAAACTGTTTTTT. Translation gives CAWSLGQYNEKLFF.

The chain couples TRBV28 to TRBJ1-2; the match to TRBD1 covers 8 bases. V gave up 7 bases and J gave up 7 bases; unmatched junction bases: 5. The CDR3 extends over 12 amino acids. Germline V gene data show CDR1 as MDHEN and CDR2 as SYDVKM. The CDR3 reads CASTPGTGGYTF. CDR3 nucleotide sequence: TGTGCCAGCACTCCTGGGACAGGTGGCTACACCTTC.

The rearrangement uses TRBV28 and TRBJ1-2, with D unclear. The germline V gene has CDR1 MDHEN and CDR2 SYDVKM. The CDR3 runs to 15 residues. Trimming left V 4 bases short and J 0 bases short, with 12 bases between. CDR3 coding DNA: TGTGCCAGCAGTTCGCATGGGAGTGCTAACTATGGCTACACCTTC. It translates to CASSSHGSANYGYTF.

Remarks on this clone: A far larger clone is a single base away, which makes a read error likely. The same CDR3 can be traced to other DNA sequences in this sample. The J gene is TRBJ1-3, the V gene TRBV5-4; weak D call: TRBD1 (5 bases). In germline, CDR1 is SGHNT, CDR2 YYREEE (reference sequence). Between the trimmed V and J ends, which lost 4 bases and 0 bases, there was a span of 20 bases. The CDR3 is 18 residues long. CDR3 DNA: TGTGCCAGCAGCCAAGATCCCTTGAGAAGGGGCTCTGGAAACACCATATATTTT. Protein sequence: CASSQDPLRRGSGNTIYF. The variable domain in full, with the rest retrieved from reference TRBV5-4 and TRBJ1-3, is ETGVTQSPTHLIKTRGQQVTLRCSSQSGHNTVSWYQQALGQGPQFIFQYYREEENGRGNFPPRFSGLQFPNYSSELNVNALELDDSALYLCASSQDPLRRGSGNTIYFGEGSWLTVV.

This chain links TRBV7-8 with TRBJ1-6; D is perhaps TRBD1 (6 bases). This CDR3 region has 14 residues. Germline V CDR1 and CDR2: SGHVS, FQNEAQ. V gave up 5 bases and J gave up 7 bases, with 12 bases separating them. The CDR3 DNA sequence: TGTGCCAGCAGCCTAGGGGGAGGGAATTCACCCCTCCACTTT. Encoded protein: CASSLGGGNSPLHF.

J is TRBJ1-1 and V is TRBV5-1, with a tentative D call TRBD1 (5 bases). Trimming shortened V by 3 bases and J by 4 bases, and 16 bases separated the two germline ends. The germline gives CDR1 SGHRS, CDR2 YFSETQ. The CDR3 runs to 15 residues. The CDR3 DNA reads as TGCGCCAGCAGCTGGGACGGGGGATCAGGCACTGAAGCTTTCTTT. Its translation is CASSWDGGSGTEAFF.